These T cell receptor beta chains were read from a single sample in a study of blood T cells in healthy people across ages. TCRdb analysed the 5' RACE reads with MiXCR anew, one entry per CDR3 protein. The table records nearly 800,000 distinct CDR3 sequences, about 25% of them present only once. The same sample was also used in a study of T cells of mothers and their children.

Sequenced: blood. The receptors were gathered from a boy younger than 18 in good health. Both conserved end residues are part of each CDR3. Each record gives: V gene, D gene, J gene, clone size, CDR3 protein, CDR3 DNA. A D gene is named only where the DNA matches it firmly. Clone size is not always given. Where it is, it says once, few, many or a class for expanded clones.

>TRBV7-2|-|TRBJ2-7|-
CASNTQGYEQYF
TGTGCCAGCAATACTCAGGGGTACGAGCAGTACTTC
>TRBV6-5|TRBD1|TRBJ1-2|few
CASRPQGARYGYTF
TGTGCCAGCAGACCCCAGGGGGCACGGTATGGCTACACCTTC
>TRBV12-3/TRBV12-4|-|TRBJ1-4|-
CASSFGTRSEKLFF
TGTGCCAGCAGTTTTGGGACGCGCAGCGAAAAACTGTTTTTT
>TRBV4-3|TRBD2|TRBJ2-1|-
CASSQDLTGLAPYNEQFF
TGCGCCAGCAGCCAAGATTTGACAGGACTAGCCCCCTACAATGAGCAGTTCTTC
>TRBV4-3|-|TRBJ2-2|-
CASSQDAGRTGELFF
TGCGCCAGCAGCCAAGATGCGGGGAGGACCGGGGAGCTGTTTTTT
>TRBV7-2|TRBD2|TRBJ2-7|-
CASSLGTSGFYEQYF
TGTGCCAGCAGCCTAGGGACTAGCGGGTTTTACGAGCAGTACTTC
>TRBV29-1|TRBD2|TRBJ2-5|-
CSVEGTSGKETQYF
TGCAGCGTTGAAGGGACTAGCGGGAAAGAGACCCAGTACTTC
>TRBV6-5|-|TRBJ2-7|-
CASSYDRVGAYEQHF
TGTGCCAGCAGTTACGACAGAGTAGGGGCCTACGAGCAGCACTTC
>TRBV11-2|-|TRBJ2-7|many
CASSLAVLSYEQYF
TGTGCCAGCAGCTTAGCGGTGCTCTCCTACGAGCAGTACTTC
>TRBV7-2|-|TRBJ1-3|-
CASSITGFTGNTIYF
TGTGCCAGTAGTATTACAGGATTCACTGGAAACACCATATATTTT
>TRBV28|TRBD2|TRBJ2-7|-
CASSLRRDYTYEQYF
TGTGCCAGCAGCCTTAGGAGGGACTATACCTACGAGCAGTACTTC
>TRBV11-1|TRBD1|TRBJ2-1|few
CASSSGTGGSSGVPTRSYNEQFF
TGTGCCAGCAGCTCTGGGACAGGGGGCTCTAGCGGGGTCCCAACCCGCTCCTACAATGAGCAGTTCTTC
>TRBV9|-|TRBJ2-7|few
CASSAGNEQYF
TGTGCCAGCAGCGCGGGGAACGAGCAGTACTTC
>TRBV10-3|-|TRBJ2-3|few
CAIRPEVGTQYF
TGTGCCATCAGGCCGGAGGTGGGGACGCAGTATTTT
>TRBV12-3/TRBV12-4|-|TRBJ1-3|-
CASSFFMAATGSGNTIYF
TGTGCCAGCAGTTTCTTTATGGCCGCTACTGGCTCTGGAAACACCATATATTTT
>TRBV6-1|-|TRBJ2-5|few
CASRPRGKEAQYF
TGTGCCAGCAGGCCCAGGGGTAAAGAGGCCCAGTACTTC
>TRBV7-3|TRBD2|TRBJ2-5|-
CASSLTGGLAGEETQYF
TGTGCCAGCAGCTTAACTGGGGGACTAGCGGGAGAAGAGACCCAGTACTTC
>TRBV12-3/TRBV12-4|-|TRBJ1-5|few
CASSIRDWAVSNQPQHF
TGTGCCAGCAGTATCCGGGACTGGGCGGTTAGCAATCAGCCCCAGCATTTT
>TRBV7-9|-|TRBJ1-6|few
CATKEGFNSPLHF
TGTGCCACGAAAGAGGGGTTTAATTCACCCCTCCACTTT
>TRBV19|-|TRBJ2-3|few
CASSIASTDTQYF
TGTGCCAGTAGTATCGCTAGCACAGATACGCAGTATTTT
>TRBV5-1|-|TRBJ1-1|-
CASSTQGGANTEAFF
TGCGCCAGCAGCACACAGGGAGGCGCGAATACTGAAGCTTTCTTT
>TRBV20-1|-|TRBJ2-7|few
CSARGQDLPYEQYF
TGCAGTGCTAGAGGACAGGATCTCCCCTACGAGCAGTACTTC
>TRBV20-1|-|TRBJ1-6|-
CSVKGESFSPLHF
TGCAGTGTGAAAGGGGAATCGTTTTCACCCCTCCACTTT